The 9 T cell receptor beta chains below all came from one sample that was sequenced in a study of blood T cells in healthy people across ages. Sample-barcoded 5' priming and a J-beta primer mix drove a second PCR of roughly 7 to 11 cycles. TCRdb ran MiXCR on the 5' RACE reads and lists one entry per CDR3 protein. The sample consists of about 1.6 million distinct CDR3 sequences, almost 35% of them appearing once. Sequencing used blood. Every receptor here comes from a woman aged 30 to 39 in good health.

The CDR3: CASSLQTQRSGYTF. The CDR3 nucleotides are TGTGCCAGCAGTTTGCAGACGCAACGGTCTGGCTACACCTTC. The chain joins TRBV12-3 or TRBV12-4 to TRBJ1-2; D is unclear. The CDR3 loop spans 14 amino acids. V lost 3 bases and J lost 7, with 15 bases in between.

The chain is built from TRBV19 and TRBJ2-1; 9 bases line up with TRBD1. Germline values: CDR1 LNHDA, CDR2 SQIVND (reference sequence). Unmatched junction bases numbered 4, after V lost 3 bases and J lost 4 bases. The CDR3 is made up of 15 amino acids. In nucleotides, the CDR3 is TGTGCCAGTAGTATCTCCGGGACAGGGTACAATGAGCAGTTCTTC. Amino acids: CASSISGTGYNEQFF.

This clonotype was seen many times. J is TRBJ2-3 and V is TRBV7-2; no firm D call. V lost 5 bases, J lost 0 bases, and 15 bases lay in between. Germline CDR1 reads SGHTA; CDR2 reads FQGNSA. The CDR3 length is 16 residues. CDR3 sequence: CASSRERTSSTDTQYF. The CDR3 DNA follows: TGTGCCAGCAGCAGAGAACGGACCTCTAGCACAGATACGCAGTATTTT.

The chain combines TRBV14 with TRBJ2-1; 9 nucleotides match TRBD1. The germline V gene encodes CDR1 SGHDN and CDR2 FVKESK. Trimming took 4 bases from V and 6 from J; bases not matched to a gene: 13. CDR3 length: 17 amino acids. The CDR3 nucleotides are TGTGCCAGCAGCCCACAGGGGGCACGCCGAAGTGGCAATGAGCAGTTCTTC. It encodes CASSPQGARRSGNEQFF.

In its sample, this clonotype was seen many times. This chain joins TRBV15 and TRBJ2-1, with 7 positions matching TRBD2. The CDR3 covers 14 residues. The J segment lost 5 bases and the V segment lost 6 bases, leaving 7 bases of the junction unmatched. CDR1 is LNHNV, CDR2 YYDKDF, per germline (reference sequence). Here the CDR3 reads CATSLLASNNEQFF. The CDR3 nucleotides are TGTGCCACCAGTCTACTAGCGTCCAACAATGAGCAGTTCTTC.

This chain joins TRBV5-1 and TRBJ2-7; D is unresolved. The germline V gene encodes CDR1 SGHRS and CDR2 YFSETQ. The ends were cut back, 5 bases at V and 0 bases at J, with 9 bases in the middle. The CDR3 covers 13 residues. CDR3 region: CASRDRTSYEQYF. For the CDR3, the DNA is TGCGCCAGCAGAGACCGGACCTCCTACGAGCAGTACTTC.

V usage is TRBV29-1 and J usage is TRBJ2-2; tentatively, D is TRBD1 or TRBD2 (5 bases each). Looked up from germline, CDR1 is SQVTM and CDR2 is ANQGSEA. The CDR3 loop spans 14 amino acids. V lost 6 bases, J lost 1 base, and 12 bases lay in between. The DNA of the CDR3 is TGCAGCGTCCCCAGGGCGGGGAACACCGGGGAGCTGTTTTTT. Amino acids: CSVPRAGNTGELFF.

The table lists this clonotype with a few counts. The rearrangement joins TRBV29-1 to TRBJ1-2, with D tentatively TRBD1 (6 bases). Germline CDR1 and CDR2: SQVTM and ANQGSEA. The CDR3 spans 14 residues. The germline V and J ends were trimmed by 2 bases and 4 bases, with 14 bases remaining between them. As DNA, the CDR3 is TGCAGCGTTGAAAGGGGGGGAGGGCTCTATGGCTACACCTTC. Translation: CSVERGGGLYGYTF.

This clonotype occurred many times. V and J are TRBV6-2 or TRBV6-3 and TRBJ2-6; 9 nucleotides match TRBD1. The V gene end was trimmed by 5 bases and the J gene end by 0 bases; junction bases not matched to a gene: 5. Germline CDR1 MNHEY, CDR2 SVGEGT. This CDR3 is built from 17 residues. CDR3 coding DNA: TGTGCCAGCAGTAGACAGGGGGGAAACTCTGGGGCCAACGTCCTGACTTTC. Its protein is CASSRQGGNSGANVLTF.